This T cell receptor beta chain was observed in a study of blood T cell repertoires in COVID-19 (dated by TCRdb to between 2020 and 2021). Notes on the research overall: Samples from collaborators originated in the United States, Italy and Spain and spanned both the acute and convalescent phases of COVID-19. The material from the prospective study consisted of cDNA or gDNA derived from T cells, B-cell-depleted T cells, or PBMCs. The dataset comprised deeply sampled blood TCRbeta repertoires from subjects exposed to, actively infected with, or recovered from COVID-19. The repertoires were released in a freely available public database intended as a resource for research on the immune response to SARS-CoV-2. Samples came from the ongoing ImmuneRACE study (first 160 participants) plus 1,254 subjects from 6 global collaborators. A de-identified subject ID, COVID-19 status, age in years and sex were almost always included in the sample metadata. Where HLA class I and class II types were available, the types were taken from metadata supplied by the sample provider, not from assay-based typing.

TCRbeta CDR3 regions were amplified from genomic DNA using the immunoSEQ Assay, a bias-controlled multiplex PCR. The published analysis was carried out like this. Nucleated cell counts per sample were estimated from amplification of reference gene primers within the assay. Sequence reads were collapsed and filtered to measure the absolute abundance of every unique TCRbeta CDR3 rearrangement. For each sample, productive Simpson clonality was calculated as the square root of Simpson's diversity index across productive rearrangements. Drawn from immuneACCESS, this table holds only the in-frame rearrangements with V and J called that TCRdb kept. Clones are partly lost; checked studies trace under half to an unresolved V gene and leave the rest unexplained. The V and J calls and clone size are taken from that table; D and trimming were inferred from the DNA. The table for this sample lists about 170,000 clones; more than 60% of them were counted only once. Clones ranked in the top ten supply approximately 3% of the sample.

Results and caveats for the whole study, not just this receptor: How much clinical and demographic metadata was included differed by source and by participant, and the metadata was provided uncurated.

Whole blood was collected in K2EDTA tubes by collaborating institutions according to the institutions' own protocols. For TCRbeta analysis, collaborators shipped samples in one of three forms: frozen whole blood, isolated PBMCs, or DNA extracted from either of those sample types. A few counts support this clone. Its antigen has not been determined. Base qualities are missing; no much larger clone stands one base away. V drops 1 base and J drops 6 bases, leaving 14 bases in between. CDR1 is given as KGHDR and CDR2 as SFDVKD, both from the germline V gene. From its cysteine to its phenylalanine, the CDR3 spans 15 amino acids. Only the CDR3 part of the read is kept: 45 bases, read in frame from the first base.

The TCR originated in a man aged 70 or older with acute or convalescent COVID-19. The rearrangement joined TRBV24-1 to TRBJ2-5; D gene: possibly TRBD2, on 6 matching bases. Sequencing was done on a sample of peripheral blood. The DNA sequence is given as TGTGCCACCAGTGATTTTTTGCCGGGGGTGAAGACCCAGTACTTC. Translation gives CATSDFLPGVKTQYF.